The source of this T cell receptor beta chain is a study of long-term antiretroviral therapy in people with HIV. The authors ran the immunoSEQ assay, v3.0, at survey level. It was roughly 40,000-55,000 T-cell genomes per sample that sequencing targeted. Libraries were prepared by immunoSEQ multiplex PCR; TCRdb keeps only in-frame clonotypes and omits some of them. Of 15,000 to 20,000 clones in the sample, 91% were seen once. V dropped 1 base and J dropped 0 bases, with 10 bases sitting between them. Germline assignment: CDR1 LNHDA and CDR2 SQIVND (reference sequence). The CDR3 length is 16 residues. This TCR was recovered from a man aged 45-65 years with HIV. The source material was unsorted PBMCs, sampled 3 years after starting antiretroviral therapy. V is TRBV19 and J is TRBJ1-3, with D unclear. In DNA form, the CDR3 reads TGTGCCAGTAGTATAGCAAGGAGTAGCTCTGGAAACACCATATATTTT. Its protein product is CASSIARSSSGNTIYF.